This entry lists 27 T cell receptor beta chains sequenced from one sample in a study of blood T cell repertoires in COVID-19. Only in-frame clones appear in the TCRdb table, and some are missing; sequencing was by immunoSEQ multiplex PCR. The table records about 90,000 clones, around 87% of them present only once. Sample: peripheral blood. The origin of the receptors is a human donor in a cohort sampled during active COVID-19.

V usage is TRBV28 and J usage is TRBJ1-5; D is undetermined. The germline V gene has CDR1 MDHEN and CDR2 SYDVKM. This CDR3 has 13 amino acids. Between the trimmed V and J ends, which lost 3 bases and 1 base, there was a span of 4 bases. CDR3 DNA sequence: TGTGCCAGCAGTTTGGGCAGCAATCAGCCCCAGCATTTT. Protein sequence: CASSLGSNQPQHF.

The chain combines TRBV19 with TRBJ2-7, with 8 bases lining up with TRBD2. V shed 4 bases, J shed 2 bases, and the junction held 7 bases outside the gene matches. The CDR3 is 15 amino acids. The germline V gene encodes CDR1 LNHDA and CDR2 SQIVND (reference sequence). CDR3 nucleotides: TGTGCCAGTAGTAGAACTAGCGGTGAAACCTACGAGCAGTACTTC. This codes for CASSRTSGETYEQYF.

This clone was seen just once. The chain is built from TRBV5-5 and TRBJ1-1, with 11 positions matching TRBD1. The V gene end was trimmed by 1 base and the J gene end by 2 bases; junction bases not matched to a gene: 7. Germline assignment: CDR1 SGHKS and CDR2 YYEKEE (reference sequence). The CDR3 contains 17 residues. The CDR3 DNA reads TGTGCCAGCAGCTTGCGGGGGACAGGGGGTGTTAACACTGAAGCTTTCTTT. It is translated as CASSLRGTGGVNTEAFF.

V is TRBV7-3 and J is TRBJ1-1; D is perhaps TRBD1 (5 bases). V was clipped by 5 bases and J by 1 base, with 17 bases between them. Germline V CDR1 and CDR2: SGHTA, FQGTGA. The CDR3 is 16 amino acids. CDR3 sequence reads: CASSVRGDPRNTEAFF. In DNA form, the CDR3 reads TGTGCCAGCAGCGTCCGCGGGGACCCCCGGAACACTGAAGCTTTCTTT. Full variable domain (rest looked up from reference TRBV7-3 and TRBJ1-1): GAGVSQTPSNKVTEKGKYVELRCDPISGHTALYWYRQSLGQGPEFLIYFQGTGAADDSGLPNDRFFAVRPEGSVSTLKIQRTERGDSAVYLCASSVRGDPRNTEAFFGQGTRLTVV.

The chain joins TRBV7-9 to TRBJ1-3; TRBD1 agrees at 7 bases. Germline lookup yields CDR1 SEHNR and CDR2 FQNEAQ (reference sequence). CDR3 length equals 16 residues. V shed 5 bases and J 5 bases; nucleotides not matched to a gene: 12. In DNA form, the CDR3 reads TGTGCCAGCAGCATATATACCGGGACAGACAGAAACACCATATATTTT. Its protein product is CASSIYTGTDRNTIYF.

This clone occurred once. The germline gene is not matched at one end of the junction; a read error may be the cause. The V call is TRBV20-1, the J call TRBJ1-2; D not certain. CDR1 and CDR2 from the germline V gene are DFQATT and SNEGSKA (reference sequence). This CDR3 has 11 amino acids. The CDR3 DNA reads as TGCAGTGCTCCGGAGCGAAAAGCCCCTTTCTTC. Residues: CSAPERKAPFF.

The genes are TRBV7-9 and TRBJ2-5; no clear D. The CDR3 runs to 14 residues. Germline CDR1 and CDR2: SEHNR and FQNEAQ (reference sequence). The ends were cut back, 0 bases at V and 4 bases at J, with 9 bases in the middle. The CDR3, as DNA: TGTGCCAGCAGCTTAGCCTCTCCGGGAGAGACCCAGTACTTC. This codes for CASSLASPGETQYF.

The chain is built from TRBV7-9 and TRBJ2-2, with TRBD2 as a possible D gene (5 bases). Deletions cut 4 bases from V and 1 base from J, with 13 bases between. CDR1 is SEHNR, CDR2 FQNEAQ, per germline (reference sequence). The CDR3 contains 16 residues. The CDR3: CASSWARRENTGELFF. For the CDR3, the DNA is TGTGCCAGCAGCTGGGCCCGACGGGAGAACACCGGGGAGCTGTTTTTT.

The sample holds one count of this clone. The rearrangement joins TRBV6-5 to TRBJ2-7; 8 bases align to TRBD1. With V trimmed by 4 bases and J by 6 bases, 8 bases remained unmatched. The CDR3 consists of 14 residues. CDR1 and CDR2 (germline): MNHEY, SVGAGI. CDR3 DNA sequence: TGTGCCAGCAGTTCCCGGACAGGGCGGCGCGAGCAGTACTTC. Translated: CASSSRTGRREQYF.

The chain carries TRBV6-6 and TRBJ1-1; TRBD1 might be the D (6 bases). This CDR3 has 16 residues. The germline CDR1 and CDR2 sequences are MNHNY and SVGAGI (reference sequence). Trimming stripped 0 bases from V and 6 bases from J, with 17 bases between. The CDR3 sequence: CASSYSNLRGKAEAFF. The CDR3, as DNA: TGTGCCAGCAGTTACTCGAATCTTAGGGGGAAGGCTGAAGCTTTCTTT.

The genes are TRBV5-6 and TRBJ1-2, with 8 positions matching TRBD1. Germline assignment: CDR1 SGHDT and CDR2 YYEEEE. CDR3 length equals 14 residues. V gave up 1 base and J gave up 4 bases; unmatched junction bases: 3. The CDR3, as DNA: TGTGCCAGCAGCTTGCAGGGGGCATTCTATGGCTACACCTTC. This encodes CASSLQGAFYGYTF.

CDR3 in amino acids: CSVASGLYGYTF. The DNA of the CDR3 is TGCAGCGTTGCATCAGGTCTCTATGGCTACACCTTC. V usage is TRBV29-1 and J usage is TRBJ1-2; D is unresolved. The V gene lost 4 bases and the J gene lost 4 bases, with 10 bases spanning the gap. Germline CDR1 SQVTM, CDR2 ANQGSEA. The CDR3 extends over 12 amino acids.

This clone was seen more than once but under ten times. The chain is built from TRBV28 and TRBJ1-5; D is undetermined. Germline loops: CDR1 MDHEN, CDR2 SYDVKM. Deletions cut 5 bases from V and 6 bases from J, with 8 bases between. The CDR3 covers 12 residues. CDR3 loop: CASSLIFQPQHF. CDR3 coding DNA: TGTGCCAGCAGTCTTATATTTCAGCCCCAGCATTTT.

The gene calls are TRBV6-5 and TRBJ2-7; 7 nucleotides agree with TRBD1. The CDR3 runs 15 residues. Germline CDR1 and CDR2: MNHEY and SVGAGI. V lost 5 bases, J lost 2 bases, and 9 bases stayed unmatched. The CDR3 DNA sequence: TGTGCCAGCAGTCCCAAAGACAGGGCCGCCTACGAGCAGTACTTC. It encodes CASSPKDRAAYEQYF.

This clone is a singleton in its sample. The chain carries TRBV6-4 and TRBJ2-3; 7 bases are shared with TRBD2. Losses at the gene ends were 6 bases for V and 3 bases for J; bases not matched to a gene: 6. Germline-derived CDR1 and CDR2 are MRHNA and SNTAGT. The CDR3 runs to 14 residues. The CDR3 region has the DNA TGTGCCAGCAGGGCGGGGGTCGGGACAGATACGCAGTATTTT. Residues: CASRAGVGTDTQYF.

This chain links TRBV7-7 with TRBJ2-4; TRBD1 might be the D (6 bases). V was cut by 3 bases and J by 8 bases, with 11 bases left in between. Germline V gene lookup returns CDR1 SSHAT and CDR2 FNYEAQ (reference sequence). The CDR3 contains 13 residues. CDR3 sequence: CASSFQSGDIQYF. In DNA, the CDR3 is TGTGCCAGCAGCTTTCAATCAGGGGACATTCAGTACTTC.

The V call is TRBV9, the J call TRBJ2-7, with D possibly matching TRBD2 (5 bases). The ends were cut back, 3 bases at V and 2 bases at J, with 12 bases in the middle. The germline CDR1 and CDR2 sequences are SGDLS and YYNGEE. The CDR3 runs 14 residues. CDR3 sequence (DNA): TGTGCCAGCAGCGGAGGGAATTTGGCCTACGAGCAGTACTTC. It yields the protein CASSGGNLAYEQYF.

The chain joins TRBV7-2 to TRBJ1-2; no clear D. Looked up from germline, CDR1 is SGHTA and CDR2 is FQGNSA. The length of the CDR3 is 12 residues. V shed 4 bases and J shed 3 bases, with 6 bases lying between them. DNA for the CDR3: TGTGCCAGCAGCTCCCCTCACTATGGCTACACCTTC. Translation gives CASSSPHYGYTF.

The table lists this clone with a few counts. This chain links TRBV4-1 with TRBJ1-5, with D maybe TRBD1 (6 bases). CDR3 length: 15 residues. Looked up from germline, CDR1 is MGHRA and CDR2 is YSYEKL. V was pared by 4 bases and J by 7 bases, with 17 bases between. The CDR3 reads CASSPGRQVEQPQHF. DNA of the CDR3: TGCGCCAGCAGCCCTGGGAGACAGGTCGAACAGCCCCAGCATTTT.

V usage is TRBV6-5 and J usage is TRBJ1-6; D not resolved. The CDR3 is 13 amino acids. The V gene lost 4 bases and the J gene lost 7 bases, with 8 bases spanning the gap. The V gene's germline CDR1 is MNHEY and CDR2 SVGAGI. CDR3 residues: CASSSNRNSPLHF. In DNA form, the CDR3 reads TGTGCCAGCAGTTCTAACAGAAATTCACCCCTCCACTTT.

This chain joins TRBV3-1 (or the pseudogene TRBV3-2) and TRBJ1-6; 9 positions match TRBD1. The CDR3 covers 14 residues. V lost 7 bases and J lost 9; bases outside the gene matches: 7. Per the germline V gene, CDR1 is LGHDT and CDR2 is YNNKEL (reference sequence). In DNA form, the CDR3 reads TGTGCCAGCACGGACCGGGACAGGGCTTCACCCCTCCACTTT. Protein sequence: CASTDRDRASPLHF.

The V call is TRBV5-1, the J call TRBJ1-1; 7 nucleotides agree with TRBD1. CDR3 length equals 16 residues. V was clipped by 0 bases and J by 3 bases; unmatched bases: 8. In germline, CDR1 is SGHRS, CDR2 YFSETQ. CDR3: CASSLALTGLDTEAFF. CDR3 DNA sequence: TGCGCCAGCAGCTTGGCTCTGACAGGGCTGGACACTGAAGCTTTCTTT.

The rearrangement joins TRBV5-6 to TRBJ2-5; D may be TRBD2 (5 bases). Between the trimmed V and J ends, which lost 4 bases and 7 bases, there was a span of 11 bases. The germline CDR1 and CDR2 sequences are SGHDT and YYEEEE. The CDR3 length is 12 residues. CDR3 in DNA: TGTGCCAGCAGCAGTAGCGAGATGACCCAGTACTTC. Encoded protein: CASSSSEMTQYF.

The V and J genes are TRBV14 and TRBJ2-7; TRBD1 matches 9 bases. J gave up 3 bases and V 0 bases, and 6 bases lay outside the gene matches. The V gene's germline CDR1 is SGHDN and CDR2 FVKESK. This CDR3 has 16 residues. The DNA for the CDR3 is TGTGCCAGCAGCCAAGATTGGGGACAGGGACTCTACGAGCAGTACTTC. Amino acid sequence: CASSQDWGQGLYEQYF.

The genes are TRBV21-1 and TRBJ2-5; TRBD1 reflects the table's D call only, with no check against the DNA. TRBV21-1 is termed a pseudogene. The CDR3 consists of 17 residues. CDR3 coding DNA: TGTGCCAGCAATTCGGGAAGCTCGGACAGACACCAAGAGACCCAGTACTTC. Its protein product is CASNSGSSDRHQETQYF.

This chain joins TRBV18 and TRBJ2-7; D perhaps matches TRBD2 (6 bases). This CDR3 region has 13 residues. Germline CDR1 KGHSH, CDR2 LQKENI. Trimming removed 4 bases at V and 3 bases at J, with 10 bases between. In DNA form, the CDR3 reads TGTGCCAGCTCACTAGGGACTTACTACGAGCAGTACTTC. Its translation is CASSLGTYYEQYF.

This clone was seen once. The chain is built from TRBV6-5 and TRBJ1-2, with D tentatively TRBD1 (6 bases). The CDR3 covers 14 residues. Trimming stripped 7 bases from V and 4 bases from J, with 16 bases between. Per germline, CDR1 MNHEY and CDR2 SVGAGI. The CDR3 spells CASKLNRVGYGYTF. The CDR3 DNA sequence: TGTGCCAGCAAACTAAACAGGGTTGGCTATGGCTACACCTTC.